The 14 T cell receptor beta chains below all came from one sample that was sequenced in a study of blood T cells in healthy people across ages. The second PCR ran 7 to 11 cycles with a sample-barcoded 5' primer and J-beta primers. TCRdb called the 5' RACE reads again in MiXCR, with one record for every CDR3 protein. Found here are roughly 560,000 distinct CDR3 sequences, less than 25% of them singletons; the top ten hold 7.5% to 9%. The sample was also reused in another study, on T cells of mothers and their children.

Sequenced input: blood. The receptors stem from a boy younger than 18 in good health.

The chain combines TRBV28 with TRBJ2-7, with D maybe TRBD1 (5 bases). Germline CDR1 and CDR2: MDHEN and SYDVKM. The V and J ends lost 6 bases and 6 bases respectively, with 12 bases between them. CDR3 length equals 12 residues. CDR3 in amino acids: CASRERGGEQYF. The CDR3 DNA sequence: TGTGCCAGCAGAGAAAGGGGCGGCGAGCAGTACTTC.

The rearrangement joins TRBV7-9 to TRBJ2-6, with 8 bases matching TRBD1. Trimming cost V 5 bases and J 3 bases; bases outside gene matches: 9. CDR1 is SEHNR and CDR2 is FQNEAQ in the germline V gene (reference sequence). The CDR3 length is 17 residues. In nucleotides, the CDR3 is TGTGCCAGCAGCGCCCGGACAGGGTCTGATGGGGCCAACGTCCTGACTTTC. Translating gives CASSARTGSDGANVLTF.

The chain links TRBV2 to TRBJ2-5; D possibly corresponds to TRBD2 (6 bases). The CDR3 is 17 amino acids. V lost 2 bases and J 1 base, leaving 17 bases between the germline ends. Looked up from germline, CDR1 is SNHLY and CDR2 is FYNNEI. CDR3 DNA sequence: TGTGCCAGCAGTGAATCGATGGGGCGGAGGGTCCAAGAGACCCAGTACTTC. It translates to CASSESMGRRVQETQYF.

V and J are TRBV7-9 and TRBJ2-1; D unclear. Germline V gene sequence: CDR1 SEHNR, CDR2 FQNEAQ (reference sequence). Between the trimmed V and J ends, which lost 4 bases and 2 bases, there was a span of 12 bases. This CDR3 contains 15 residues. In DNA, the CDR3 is TGTGCCAGCAGCTCACCAGGCGCAGCCTACAATGAGCAGTTCTTC. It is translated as CASSSPGAAYNEQFF.

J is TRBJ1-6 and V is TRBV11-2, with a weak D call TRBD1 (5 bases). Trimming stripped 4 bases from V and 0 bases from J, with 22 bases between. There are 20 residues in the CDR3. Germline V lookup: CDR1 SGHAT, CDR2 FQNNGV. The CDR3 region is CASSSGGYVGASSYNSPLHF. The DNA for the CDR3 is TGTGCCAGCAGCTCCGGCGGATATGTCGGGGCCAGCTCCTATAATTCACCCCTCCACTTT.

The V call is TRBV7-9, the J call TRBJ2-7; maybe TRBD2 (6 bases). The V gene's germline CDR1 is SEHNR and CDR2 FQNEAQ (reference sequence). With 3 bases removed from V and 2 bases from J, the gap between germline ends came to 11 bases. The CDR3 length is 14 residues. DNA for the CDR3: TGTGCCAGCAGCTTCGGCAGGACTACCTACGAGCAGTACTTC. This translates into CASSFGRTTYEQYF.

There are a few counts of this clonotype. The CDR3 sequence: CASSVTGEMANVLTF. DNA of the CDR3: TGTGCCAGCAGCGTAACAGGGGAAATGGCCAACGTCCTGACTTTC. The chain recombines TRBV9 with TRBJ2-6; 7 bases are a match to TRBD1. With V trimmed by 1 base and J by 6 bases, 4 bases remained unmatched. The CDR3 loop spans 15 amino acids. The germline V gene has CDR1 SGDLS and CDR2 YYNGEE.

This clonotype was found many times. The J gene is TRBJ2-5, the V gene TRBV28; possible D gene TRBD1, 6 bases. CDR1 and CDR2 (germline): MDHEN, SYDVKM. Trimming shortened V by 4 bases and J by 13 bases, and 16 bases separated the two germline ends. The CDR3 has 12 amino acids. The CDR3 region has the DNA TGTGCCAGCAGTTCTTGGACAGAGGAACCGTACTTC. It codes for CASSSWTEEPYF.

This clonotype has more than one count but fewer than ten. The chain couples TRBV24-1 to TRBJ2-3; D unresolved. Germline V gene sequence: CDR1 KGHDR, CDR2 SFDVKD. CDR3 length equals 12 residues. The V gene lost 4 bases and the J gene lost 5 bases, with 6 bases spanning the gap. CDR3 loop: CATSDVGDTQYF. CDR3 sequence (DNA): TGTGCCACCAGTGACGTTGGAGATACGCAGTATTTT.

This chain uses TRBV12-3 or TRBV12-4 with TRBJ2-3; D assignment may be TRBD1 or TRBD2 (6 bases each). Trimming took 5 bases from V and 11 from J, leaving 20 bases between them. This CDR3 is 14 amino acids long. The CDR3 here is CASSPLPRQEGQYF. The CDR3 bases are TGTGCCAGCAGTCCCCTACCTCGACAGGAGGGGCAGTATTTT.

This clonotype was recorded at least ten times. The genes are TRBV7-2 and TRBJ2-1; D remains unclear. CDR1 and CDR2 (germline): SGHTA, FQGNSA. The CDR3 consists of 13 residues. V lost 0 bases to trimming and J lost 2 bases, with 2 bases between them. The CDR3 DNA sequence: TGTGCCAGCAGCTTAGCGGCCTACAATGAGCAGTTCTTC. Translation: CASSLAAYNEQFF.

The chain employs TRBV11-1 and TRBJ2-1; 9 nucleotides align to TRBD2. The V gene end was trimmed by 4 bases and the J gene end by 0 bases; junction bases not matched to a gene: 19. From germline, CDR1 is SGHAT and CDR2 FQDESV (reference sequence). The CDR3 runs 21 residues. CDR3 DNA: TGTGCCAGCAGCTACCGCGGGGGTAGCGGGGGTTCTTACAGCTCCTACAATGAGCAGTTCTTC. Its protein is CASSYRGGSGGSYSSYNEQFF.

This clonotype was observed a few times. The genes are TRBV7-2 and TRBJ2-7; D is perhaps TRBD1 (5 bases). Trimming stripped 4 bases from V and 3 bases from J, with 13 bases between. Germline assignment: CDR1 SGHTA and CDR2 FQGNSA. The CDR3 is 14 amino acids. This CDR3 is CASSSQGHLYEQYF. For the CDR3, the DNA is TGTGCCAGCAGCTCCCAAGGACACCTCTACGAGCAGTACTTC. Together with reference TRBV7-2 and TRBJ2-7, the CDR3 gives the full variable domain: GAGVSQSPSNKVTEKGKDVELRCDPISGHTALYWYRQSLGQGLEFLIYFQGNSAPDKSGLPSDRFSAERTGGSVSTLTIQRTQQEDSAVYLCASSSQGHLYEQYFGPGTRLTVT.

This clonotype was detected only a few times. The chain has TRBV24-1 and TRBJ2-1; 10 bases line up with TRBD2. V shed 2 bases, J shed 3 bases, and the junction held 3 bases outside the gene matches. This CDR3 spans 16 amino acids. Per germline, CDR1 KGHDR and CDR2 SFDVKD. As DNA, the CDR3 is TGTGCCACCAGTGATTCGCTAGCGGGAGTCTACAATGAGCAGTTCTTC. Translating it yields CATSDSLAGVYNEQFF.